A single T cell receptor (beta chain) is shown here with its context. What it recognizes is unknown. This table comes from immunoSEQ multiplex PCR, and its TCRdb copy is limited to in-frame clones, with some not included. The table has roughly 2.2 million clones, 92% seen once. The data stem from a study of shared clonotypes between healthy human individuals. For the study at large: CD8 memory received one plate per donor, CD8 naive two, CD4 memory three and CD4 naive three. Overall study results and limits: Clonotypes which were not shared had lower generation probabilities than clonotypes that all four donors shared. Read depth was anticipated to influence clonotype sharing among donors. Estimated richness was generally greater in naive than memory subsets.

The material sequenced was naive CD4+ T cells from PBMCs. Sample subset: CD45RA+ positively selected. The TCR originated in a man between 18 and 29 years old in good health. Some clones in this sample may be carry-over from other donors' samples.

The CDR3 is CASSGRTSGLNEQFF. DNA of the CDR3: TGTGCCAGCAGCGGACGGACTAGCGGCCTCAATGAGCAGTTCTTC. The rearrangement uses TRBV7-2 and TRBJ2-1, with 10 nucleotides matching TRBD2. The junction had 7 bases not matched to a gene; V was cut back by 5 bases and J by 6 bases. The CDR3 is 15 residues long. Germline lookup yields CDR1 SGHTA and CDR2 FQGNSA. Filled out from reference TRBV7-2 and TRBJ2-1, the complete variable domain reads GAGVSQSPSNKVTEKGKDVELRCDPISGHTALYWYRQSLGQGLEFLIYFQGNSAPDKSGLPSDRFSAERTGGSVSTLTIQRTQQEDSAVYLCASSGRTSGLNEQFFGPGTRLTVL.